Shown below are 29 T cell receptor beta chains from a single sample sequenced in a study of regulatory T cells in long-lasting Graves disease. According to the study, TCR beta libraries were built with iRepertoire HTBI primers and CDR3-region Arm-PCR. MiXCR was run by TCRdb on the multiplex PCR reads, yielding one entry per CDR3 protein. The sample yields roughly 500,000 distinct CDR3 sequences, around 21% seen once. Time point described: persistent/refractory GD, antithyroid drugs over 5 years with positive TRAb. The authors made the TCR library using RNA they extracted from PBMCs. Specimen: peripheral blood mononuclear cells (PBMCs), collected when the disease was refractory, from a patient treated with antithyroid drugs. The receptors originated from a female donor with Graves disease.

This clonotype was seen many times. The genes are TRBV6-1 and TRBJ1-1; D unresolved. The ends were cut back, 4 bases at V and 1 base at J, with 10 bases in the middle. The CDR3 has 14 residues. CDR1 and CDR2 from the germline V gene are MNHNS and SASEGT. CDR3 loop: CASSVWQTNTEAFF. For the CDR3, the DNA is TGTGCCAGCAGTGTGTGGCAGACGAACACTGAAGCTTTCTTT.

The chain is built from TRBV7-8 and TRBJ2-7; TRBD1 matches 7 bases. V shed 2 bases, J shed 5 bases, and the junction held 9 bases outside the gene matches. From germline, CDR1 is SGHVS and CDR2 FQNEAQ. This CDR3 is built from 15 residues. For the CDR3, the DNA is TGTGCCAGCAGCTTACCCGGTAGACAGGGCCACGAGCAGTACTTC. Translating it yields CASSLPGRQGHEQYF.

This chain connects TRBV4-1 to TRBJ1-2, with 11 bases that match TRBD1. This CDR3 is built from 16 residues. The trim removed 3 bases at V and 5 bases at J, leaving 8 bases unmatched. The germline V gene encodes CDR1 MGHRA and CDR2 YSYEKL. DNA for the CDR3: TGCGCCAGCAGCCAGGAACCGGGACAGGGGGGATATGGCTACACCTTC. It encodes CASSQEPGQGGYGYTF.

The sample holds a few counts of this clonotype. The rearrangement joins TRBV7-9 to TRBJ2-7; D remains unclear. Germline V gene lookup returns CDR1 SEHNR and CDR2 FQNEAQ (reference sequence). Between the trimmed V and J ends, which lost 4 bases and 4 bases, there was a span of 8 bases. This CDR3 has 12 residues. CDR3 sequence: CASSSDTYEQYF. The DNA of the CDR3 is TGTGCCAGCAGCTCCGACACGTACGAGCAGTACTTC.

This clonotype was counted ten times or more. The CDR3 coding sequence is TGTGCCATCAGTGAGAGGGCTAGCGGGAGGCACGAGCAGTACTTC. Protein: CAISERASGRHEQYF. This chain links TRBV10-3 with TRBJ2-7; 11 bases match TRBD2. The CDR3 covers 15 residues. Germline V gene lookup returns CDR1 ENHRY and CDR2 SYGVKD. V lost 2 bases, J lost 5 bases, and 5 bases stayed unmatched.

This clonotype has at least ten counts. The V gene is TRBV11-2, the J gene TRBJ2-2; D may be TRBD1 or TRBD2 (6 bases each). The CDR3 is made up of 15 amino acids. Trimming took off 5 bases at V and 3 bases at J, with 13 bases between the two ends. Germline V lookup: CDR1 SGHAT, CDR2 FQNNGV. The CDR3 DNA sequence: TGTGCCAGCAGCCTAGGGGGGAGTTACACCGGGGAGCTGTTTTTT. This translates into CASSLGGSYTGELFF.

The gene calls are TRBV5-1 and TRBJ1-1; no definite D call. The CDR3 is 14 amino acids. Germline V lookup: CDR1 SGHRS, CDR2 YFSETQ. V lost 0 bases to trimming and J lost 5 bases, with 11 bases between them. CDR3 bases: TGCGCCAGCAGCTTGGCGAGGGTCGGAACTGAAGCTTTCTTT. It yields the protein CASSLARVGTEAFF. Using reference TRBV5-1 and TRBJ1-1 for the parts outside the CDR3, the full variable domain is KAGVTQTPRYLIKTRGQQVTLSCSPISGHRSVSWYQQTPGQGLQFLFEYFSETQRNKGNFPGRFSGRQFSNSRSEMNVSTLELGDSALYLCASSLARVGTEAFFGQGTRLTVV.

This clonotype was seen many times. The rearrangement links TRBV27 to TRBJ1-1; tentatively, D is TRBD1 (6 bases). CDR3 length: 14 amino acids. The germline V gene encodes CDR1 MNHEY and CDR2 SMNVEV (reference sequence). Trimming took off 5 bases at V and 4 bases at J, with 14 bases between the two ends. DNA for the CDR3: TGTGCCAGCAGTCCACAGGGCACGGTCACTGAAGCTTTCTTT. Its translation is CASSPQGTVTEAFF.

The chain recombines TRBV4-2 with TRBJ1-3, with D perhaps TRBD1 (5 bases). Looked up from germline, CDR1 is LGHNA and CDR2 is YNFKEQ. This CDR3 is 18 amino acids long. Trimming stripped 0 bases from V and 1 base from J, with 16 bases between. The DNA of the CDR3 is TGTGCCAGCAGCCAAGATCCCGGGACCCTGGGGTCTGGAAACACCATATATTTT. Amino acid sequence: CASSQDPGTLGSGNTIYF.

This clonotype was observed a few times. The genes are TRBV30 and TRBJ1-5, with 8 bases lining up with TRBD1. This CDR3 contains 14 residues. V trimming: 5 bases; J trimming: 4 bases; junction bases outside the gene matches: 7. Germline loops: CDR1 GTSNPN, CDR2 SVGIG (reference sequence). The CDR3 DNA reads TGTGCCTGGCGTGCTCAGGGGGCAAATCAGCCCCAGCATTTT. Translating gives CAWRAQGANQPQHF.

A few counts support this clonotype. V usage is TRBV24-1 and J usage is TRBJ1-5, with no clear D. Germline CDR1 reads KGHDR; CDR2 reads SFDVKD. CDR3 length: 16 residues. V dropped 0 bases and J dropped 7 bases, with 15 bases sitting between them. The CDR3 reads CATSDLRWEGQQPQHF. CDR3 DNA sequence: TGTGCCACCAGTGATTTGCGATGGGAAGGGCAACAGCCCCAGCATTTT.

This clonotype occurred a few times. The chain combines TRBV2 with TRBJ2-2; no clear D. CDR3 length: 15 amino acids. Between the trimmed V and J ends, which lost 0 bases and 5 bases, there was a span of 10 bases. From germline, CDR1 is SNHLY and CDR2 FYNNEI. This CDR3 is CASSEANRPTGELFF. DNA of the CDR3: TGTGCCAGCAGTGAAGCCAACAGACCGACCGGGGAGCTGTTTTTT.

Regarding this clonotype: A single base separates this from a much larger clone, so it may be a read error. The rearrangement joins TRBV27 to TRBJ2-5; D unresolved. The CDR3 is made up of 15 amino acids. Per germline, CDR1 MNHEY and CDR2 SMNVEV (reference sequence). In nucleotides, the CDR3 is TGTGTCAGCAGTCAAAAGGGCCTGACCCAAGAGACCCAGTACTTC. The encoded protein is CVSSQKGLTQETQYF.

V usage is TRBV6-2 or TRBV6-3 and J usage is TRBJ2-6, with D unresolved. Germline V gene lookup returns CDR1 MNHEY and CDR2 SVGEGT. The ends were cut back, 5 bases at V and 0 bases at J, with 11 bases in the middle. This CDR3 contains 16 residues. The CDR3 region has the DNA TGTGCCAGCAGTCACATCCTGCTCTCTGGGGCCAACGTCCTGACTTTC. Its translation is CASSHILLSGANVLTF.

This clonotype has just a few counts. The chain employs TRBV28 and TRBJ1-6; TRBD1 might be the D (5 bases). Trimming left V 5 bases short and J 5 bases short, with 19 bases between. Per the germline V gene, CDR1 is MDHEN and CDR2 is SYDVKM. The CDR3 has 17 amino acids. The CDR3 loop reads CASSKTLHRIDNSPLHF. The CDR3 coding sequence is TGTGCCAGCAGTAAGACTCTTCACAGGATCGATAATTCACCCCTCCACTTT.

Many counts were recorded for this clonotype. The chain is built from TRBV28 and TRBJ1-2; 7 bases map to TRBD1. The V segment lost 5 bases and the J segment 1 base; nucleotides outside the gene matches: 10. The CDR3 runs to 16 residues. CDR1 and CDR2 from the germline V gene are MDHEN and SYDVKM. The CDR3 loop reads CASSDGTASHNYGYTF. As DNA, the CDR3 is TGTGCCAGCAGTGACGGGACAGCATCGCATAACTATGGCTACACCTTC.

The rearrangement uses TRBV9 and TRBJ2-2; D is ambiguous. The CDR3 consists of 15 residues. Trimming shortened V by 0 bases and J by 1 base, and 7 bases separated the two germline ends. Looked up from germline, CDR1 is SGDLS and CDR2 is YYNGEE. The CDR3 sequence is CASSVGSQNTGELFF. The CDR3 DNA reads as TGTGCCAGCAGCGTAGGGTCCCAGAACACCGGGGAGCTGTTTTTT.

Only a few counts were recorded for this clonotype. This chain connects TRBV19 to TRBJ2-2; TRBD1 is a possible D gene (5 bases). V shed 3 bases and J shed 4 bases, with 12 bases lying between them. CDR1 and CDR2 (germline): LNHDA, SQIVND (reference sequence). CDR3 size: 15 residues. The CDR3 sequence is CASSIGRVGTGELFF. The CDR3 region has the DNA TGTGCCAGTAGTATTGGCAGGGTAGGCACCGGGGAGCTGTTTTTT. Supplemented by reference TRBV19 and TRBJ2-2, the full variable domain reads DGGITQSPKYLFRKEGQNVTLSCEQNLNHDAMYWYRQDPGQGLRLIYYSQIVNDFQKGDIAEGYSVSREKKESFPLTVTSAQKNPTAFYLCASSIGRVGTGELFFGEGSRLTVL.

This clonotype was observed a handful of times. The gene calls are TRBV29-1 and TRBJ2-2; D is possibly TRBD1 (6 bases). This CDR3 has 13 amino acids. V was pared by 6 bases and J by 5 bases, with 13 bases between. Germline assignment: CDR1 SQVTM and CDR2 ANQGSEA. The CDR3 bases are TGCAGCGTAAGCCTCGGACAGACCGGGGAGCTGTTTTTT. Protein: CSVSLGQTGELFF.

J is TRBJ2-1 and V is TRBV5-1; 9 bases fit TRBD2. The V gene end was trimmed by 0 bases and the J gene end by 7 bases; junction bases not matched to a gene: 8. From germline, CDR1 is SGHRS and CDR2 YFSETQ. The CDR3 extends over 16 amino acids. The DNA for the CDR3 is TGCGCCAGCAGCTTGGGCCCGGGACTAGCTAATAATGAGCAGTTCTTC. It is translated as CASSLGPGLANNEQFF.

The table lists this clonotype with many counts. The J gene is TRBJ2-3, the V gene TRBV20-1; D unclear. Germline V gene lookup returns CDR1 DFQATT and CDR2 SNEGSKA (reference sequence). Trimming removed 5 bases at V and 1 base at J, with 13 bases between. The CDR3 is 14 residues long. The CDR3 nucleotides read TGCAGTGCTCCTTATTGGAGAGGCACAGATACGCAGTATTTT. Translation: CSAPYWRGTDTQYF.

The chain joins TRBV19 to TRBJ2-6, with TRBD1 as a possible D gene (6 bases). The V gene's germline CDR1 is LNHDA and CDR2 SQIVND (reference sequence). V gave up 10 bases and J gave up 0 bases, with 19 bases separating them. This CDR3 contains 17 residues. As DNA, the CDR3 is TGTGCCATAAGGGGGTACAGCGAGGACTCTGGGGCCAACGTCCTGACTTTC. Protein product: CAIRGYSEDSGANVLTF.

This chain uses TRBV5-6 with TRBJ2-3; D uncertain. This CDR3 has 14 residues. Germline CDR1 and CDR2: SGHDT and YYEEEE. Trimming cost V 2 bases and J 2 bases, with 9 bases left between them. The CDR3 bases are TGTGCCAGCAGCTTTTACCAGTACACAGATACGCAGTATTTT. This encodes CASSFYQYTDTQYF.

At least ten counts were recorded for this clonotype. The chain couples TRBV6-1 to TRBJ2-5, with D possibly being TRBD2 (5 bases). This CDR3 contains 16 residues. V was cut by 6 bases and J by 4 bases, with 21 bases left in between. The germline gives CDR1 MNHNS, CDR2 SASEGT. The CDR3 reads CASSDRTVSTRETQYF. CDR3 bases: TGTGCCAGCAGCGACCGGACTGTCAGCACAAGAGAGACCCAGTACTTC.

The genes are TRBV9 and TRBJ2-2, with D unclear. Germline V gene data show CDR1 as SGDLS and CDR2 as YYNGEE. The CDR3 has 15 amino acids. V was clipped by 3 bases and J by 1 base, with 10 bases between them. CDR3 region: CASSGYGRNTGELFF. The CDR3 bases are TGTGCCAGCAGCGGCTACGGACGGAACACCGGGGAGCTGTTTTTT.

The rearrangement links TRBV6-1 to TRBJ2-7; TRBD1 might be the D (8 bases). The CDR3 loop spans 14 amino acids. V lost 5 bases and J 5 bases, leaving 16 bases between the germline ends. CDR1 and CDR2 (germline): MNHNS, SASEGT. This CDR3 reads CASSLTGGGDEQYF. The DNA of the CDR3 is TGTGCCAGCAGTCTTACAGGGGGAGGGGACGAGCAGTACTTC.

The table lists this clonotype with a count of one. The V and J genes are TRBV2 and TRBJ2-3; D not resolved. Trimming took off 6 bases at V and 2 bases at J, with 6 bases between the two ends. The CDR3 is made up of 12 amino acids. Germline values: CDR1 SNHLY, CDR2 FYNNEI. CDR3 nucleotide sequence: TGTGCCAGCAGGAATGCCACAGATACGCAGTATTTT. It specifies CASRNATDTQYF.

In this sample, this clonotype turned up a few times. The rearrangement links TRBV4-1 to TRBJ2-5; 8 bases align to TRBD2. V was pared by 3 bases and J by 5 bases, with 5 bases of the junction left unmatched. CDR1 MGHRA and CDR2 YSYEKL come from the germline V gene. The length of the CDR3 is 14 residues. CDR3 in amino acids: CASSHSGTGETQYF. CDR3 DNA sequence: TGCGCCAGCAGCCATAGCGGGACGGGGGAGACCCAGTACTTC.

This clonotype was observed a handful of times. The rearrangement uses TRBV11-2 and TRBJ1-1, with a tentative D call TRBD1 (5 bases). Germline CDR1 SGHAT, CDR2 FQNNGV. The V gene lost 3 bases and the J gene lost 9 bases, with 11 bases spanning the gap. This CDR3 spans 12 amino acids. The CDR3 DNA sequence: TGTGCCAGCAGCTTCTCGGGGCCCCAAGCTTTCTTT. Protein product: CASSFSGPQAFF.